These T cell receptor beta chains were read from a single sample in a study of radiotherapy plus CTLA-4 blockade in lung cancer. Assay: immunoSEQ multiplex PCR; the TCRdb copy retains only in-frame clones and omits some. The data contain about 60,000 clones, roughly 76% of them singletons. Sequenced here: peripheral blood, sampled from a patient treated with radiotherapy plus ipilimumab. The receptor set was obtained from a human donor with non-small cell lung cancer who had a complete response to radiotherapy plus ipilimumab. The CDR3 runs from the conserved cysteine through the conserved F or W. Fields, in order: V gene, clone size, D gene, J gene, CDR3 protein, CDR3 DNA. D genes are given only for firm matches. Clone size is not always given. Where it is, it says once, few, many or a class for expanded clones.

>TRBV10-3|-|TRBD1|TRBJ2-5
CAISPWTGNQETQYF
TGTGCCATCAGTCCCTGGACAGGGAACCAGGAGACCCAGTACTTC
>TRBV7-2|once|TRBD2|TRBJ2-2
CASSLTPSSGGGNTGELFF
TGTGCCAGCAGCTTAACCCCCTCTAGCGGGGGGGGGAACACCGGGGAGCTGTTTTTT
>TRBV28|once|-|TRBJ2-1
CASSFSGQGQDEQFF
TGTGCCAGCAGTTTTTCAGGCCAGGGGCAAGATGAGCAGTTCTTC
>TRBV6-1|-|TRBD1|TRBJ2-7
CASSEAARGRDEQYF
TGTGCCAGCAGTGAAGCAGCGAGGGGGCGGGACGAGCAGTACTTC
>TRBV4-2|-|TRBD2|TRBJ2-3
CASSQSGTSGPGDTQYF
TGTGCCAGCAGCCAATCCGGGACTAGCGGTCCTGGGGATACGCAGTATTTT
>TRBV11-2|-|-|TRBJ2-4
CASSLVRPGGQPQQYF
TGTGCCAGCAGCTTAGTTCGCCCTGGCGGACAGCCACAGCAGTACTTC
>TRBV28|-|TRBD2|TRBJ2-3
CASSTPGLATDTQYF
TGTGCCAGCAGTACCCCGGGACTAGCCACAGATACGCAGTATTTT
>TRBV5-1|-|TRBD2|TRBJ2-1
CASSPGLAESLYNEQFF
TGCGCCAGCAGCCCTGGACTAGCGGAGAGCCTTTACAATGAGCAGTTCTTC
>TRBV7-9|-|-|TRBJ1-2
CASSLVFGDLKGYTF
TGTGCCAGCAGCTTAGTTTTCGGAGATCTGAAGGGCTACACCTTC
>TRBV4-2|few|-|TRBJ1-1
CASSQEWGRDTEAFF
TGTGCCAGCAGCCAAGAGTGGGGGCGCGACACTGAAGCTTTCTTT
>TRBV28|-|TRBD1|TRBJ2-7
CASSLKGTGAYEQYF
TGTGCCAGCAGTTTAAAAGGGACAGGGGCCTACGAGCAGTACTTC
>TRBV28|-|-|TRBJ1-2
CASSPTIGYGYTF
TGTGCCAGCAGTCCGACTATTGGGTATGGCTACACCTTC
>TRBV7-2|-|-|TRBJ1-3
CASSLGTSGNTIYF
TGTGCCAGCAGCTTAGGGACATCTGGAAACACCATATATTTT
>TRBV7-9|-|-|TRBJ2-3
CASSFGLASTDTQYF
TGTGCCAGCAGCTTTGGGCTGGCAAGCACAGATACGCAGTATTTT
>TRBV19|-|-|TRBJ1-4
CASKGGNNEKLFF
TGTGCCAGTAAAGGAGGGAATAATGAAAAACTGTTTTTT
>TRBV19|few|TRBD1|TRBJ1-1
CASTTRVGGSTEAFF
TGTGCCAGTACCACGCGTGTAGGGGGCAGTACTGAAGCTTTCTTT
>TRBV14|few|-|TRBJ2-7
CASSRNRDYEQYF
TGTGCCAGCAGCCGAAACAGGGACTACGAGCAGTACTTC
>TRBV4-1|few|-|TRBJ1-2
CASSPRGSNYGYTF
TGCGCCAGCAGTCCTCGGGGTTCTAACTATGGCTACACCTTC